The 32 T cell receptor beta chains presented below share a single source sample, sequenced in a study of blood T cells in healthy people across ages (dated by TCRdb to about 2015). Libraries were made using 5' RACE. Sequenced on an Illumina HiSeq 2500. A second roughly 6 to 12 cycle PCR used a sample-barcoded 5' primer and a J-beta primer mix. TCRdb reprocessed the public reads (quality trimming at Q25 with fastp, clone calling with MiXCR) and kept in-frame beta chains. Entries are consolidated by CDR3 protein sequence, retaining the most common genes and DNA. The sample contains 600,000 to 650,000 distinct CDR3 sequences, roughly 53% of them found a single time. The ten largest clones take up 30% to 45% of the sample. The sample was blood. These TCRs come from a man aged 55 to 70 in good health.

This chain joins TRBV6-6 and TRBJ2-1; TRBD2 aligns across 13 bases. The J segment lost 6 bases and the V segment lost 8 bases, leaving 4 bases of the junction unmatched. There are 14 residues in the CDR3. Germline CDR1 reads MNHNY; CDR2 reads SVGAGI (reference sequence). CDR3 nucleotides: TGTGCCAGCTGGACTAGCGGGAGAACCAATGAGCAGTTCTTC. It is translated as CASWTSGRTNEQFF.

The CDR3 DNA reads as TGTGCCAGCTCACCGTGGACTAGCGGGGGGAGCACAGATACGCAGTATTTT. It translates to CASSPWTSGGSTDTQYF. The J gene is TRBJ2-3, the V gene TRBV18, with 14 bases aligning to TRBD2. The CDR3 consists of 17 residues. The V segment lost 3 bases and the J segment 0 bases; nucleotides outside the gene matches: 2. Germline-derived CDR1 and CDR2 are KGHSH and LQKENI.

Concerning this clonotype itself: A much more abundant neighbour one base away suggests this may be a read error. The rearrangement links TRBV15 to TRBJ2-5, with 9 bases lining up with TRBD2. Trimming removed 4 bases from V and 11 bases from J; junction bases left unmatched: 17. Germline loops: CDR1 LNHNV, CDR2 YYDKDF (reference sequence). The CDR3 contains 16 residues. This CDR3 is CATSKFSGGQSNEQYF. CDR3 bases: TGTGCCACCAGCAAGTTTAGCGGGGGCCAGAGCAATGAGCAGTACTTC.

The CDR3: CSARVPDTQYF. The CDR3 bases are TGCAGTGCTAGAGTGCCAGATACGCAGTATTTT. The V call is TRBV20-1, the J call TRBJ2-3; D is uncertain. This CDR3 is 11 amino acids long. Trimming pared 1 base from V and 4 bases from J, leaving 3 bases between. Germline V gene lookup returns CDR1 DFQATT and CDR2 SNEGSKA (reference sequence).

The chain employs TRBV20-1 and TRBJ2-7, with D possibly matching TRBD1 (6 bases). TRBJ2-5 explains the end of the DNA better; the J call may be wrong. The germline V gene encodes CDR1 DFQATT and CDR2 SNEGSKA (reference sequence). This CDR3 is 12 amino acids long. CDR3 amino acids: CSAPGQPGTQYF. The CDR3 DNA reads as TGCAGTGCTCCGGGACAACCGGGGACCCAGTACTTC.

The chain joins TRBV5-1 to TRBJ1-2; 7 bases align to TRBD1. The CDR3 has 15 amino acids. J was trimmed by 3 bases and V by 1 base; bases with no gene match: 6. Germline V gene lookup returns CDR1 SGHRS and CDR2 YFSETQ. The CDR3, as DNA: TGCGCCAGCAGCTTGATTCAGGGGACAGACTATGGCTACACCTTC. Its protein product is CASSLIQGTDYGYTF.

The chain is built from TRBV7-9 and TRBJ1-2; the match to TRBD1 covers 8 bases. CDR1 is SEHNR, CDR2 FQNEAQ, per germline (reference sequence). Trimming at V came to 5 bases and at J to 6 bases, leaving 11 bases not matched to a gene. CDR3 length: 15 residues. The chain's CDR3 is CASSKARGGQDGYTF. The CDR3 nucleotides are TGTGCCAGCAGCAAAGCAAGGGGGGGACAGGATGGCTACACCTTC.

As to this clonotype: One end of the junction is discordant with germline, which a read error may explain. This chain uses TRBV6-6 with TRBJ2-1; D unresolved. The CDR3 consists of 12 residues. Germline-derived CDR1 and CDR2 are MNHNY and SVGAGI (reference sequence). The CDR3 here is CASSHSYNEQFF. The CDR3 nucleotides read TGTGCCAGCAGTCACTCCTACAATGAGCAGTTCTTC.

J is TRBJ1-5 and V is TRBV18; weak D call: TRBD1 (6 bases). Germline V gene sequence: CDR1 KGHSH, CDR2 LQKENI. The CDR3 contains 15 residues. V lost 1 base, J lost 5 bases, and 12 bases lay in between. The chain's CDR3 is CASSPQGGGDQPQHF. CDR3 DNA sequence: TGTGCCAGCTCACCACAGGGGGGAGGAGATCAGCCCCAGCATTTT.

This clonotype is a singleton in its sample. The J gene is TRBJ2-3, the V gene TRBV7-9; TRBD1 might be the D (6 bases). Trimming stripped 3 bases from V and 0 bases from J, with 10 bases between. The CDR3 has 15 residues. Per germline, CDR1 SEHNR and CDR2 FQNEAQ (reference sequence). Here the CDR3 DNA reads TGTGCCAGCAGCTTTGGGACACGTAGCACAGATACGCAGTATTTT. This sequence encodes CASSFGTRSTDTQYF.

The CDR3 DNA reads TGTGCCAGCAGCTTAGTCCAAGCCCTAGCCGGTACGCAGTATTTT. It codes for CASSLVQALAGTQYF. This rearrangement joins TRBV7-8 to TRBJ2-3; the D gene is possibly TRBD2 (5 bases). The CDR3 is 15 amino acids. Germline V lookup: CDR1 SGHVS, CDR2 FQNEAQ. Between the trimmed V and J ends, which lost 1 base and 8 bases, there was a span of 16 bases.

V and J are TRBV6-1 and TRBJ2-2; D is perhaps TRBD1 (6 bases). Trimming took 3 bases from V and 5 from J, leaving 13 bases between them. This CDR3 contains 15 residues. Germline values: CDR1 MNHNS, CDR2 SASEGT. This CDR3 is CASSEPGAITGELFF. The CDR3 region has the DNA TGTGCCAGCAGTGAGCCAGGGGCTATTACCGGGGAGCTGTTTTTT.

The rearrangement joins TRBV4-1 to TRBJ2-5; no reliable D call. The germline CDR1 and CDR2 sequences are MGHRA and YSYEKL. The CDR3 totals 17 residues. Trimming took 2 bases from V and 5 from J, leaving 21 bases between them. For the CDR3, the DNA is TGCGCCAGCAGCCAAAGGACCTACAACACCTATGGGGAGACCCAGTACTTC. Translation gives CASSQRTYNTYGETQYF.

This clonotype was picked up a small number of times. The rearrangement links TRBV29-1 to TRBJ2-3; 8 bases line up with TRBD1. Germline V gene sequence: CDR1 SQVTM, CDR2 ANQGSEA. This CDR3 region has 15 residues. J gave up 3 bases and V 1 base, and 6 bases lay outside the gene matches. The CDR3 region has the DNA TGCAGCGTTGAAGGACTGACAGGGGCGACAGATACGCAGTATTTT. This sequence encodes CSVEGLTGATDTQYF.

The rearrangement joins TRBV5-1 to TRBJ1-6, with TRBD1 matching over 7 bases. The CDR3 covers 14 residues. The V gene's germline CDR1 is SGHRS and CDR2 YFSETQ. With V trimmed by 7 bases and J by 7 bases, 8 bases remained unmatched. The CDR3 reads CASAAGTVNSPLHF. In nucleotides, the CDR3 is TGCGCCAGCGCCGCAGGGACAGTCAATTCACCCCTCCACTTT. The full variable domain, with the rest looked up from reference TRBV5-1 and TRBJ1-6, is KAGVTQTPRYLIKTRGQQVTLSCSPISGHRSVSWYQQTPGQGLQFLFEYFSETQRNKGNFPGRFSGRQFSNSRSEMNVSTLELGDSALYLCASAAGTVNSPLHFGNGTRLTVT.

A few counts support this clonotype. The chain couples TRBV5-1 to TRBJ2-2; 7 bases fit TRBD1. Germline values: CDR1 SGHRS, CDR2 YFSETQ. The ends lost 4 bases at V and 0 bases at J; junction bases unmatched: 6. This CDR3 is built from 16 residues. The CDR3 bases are TGCGCCAGCAGCCGTGAGACAGGGTCGAACACCGGGGAGCTGTTTTTT. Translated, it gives CASSRETGSNTGELFF. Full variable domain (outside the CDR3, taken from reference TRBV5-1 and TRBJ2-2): KAGVTQTPRYLIKTRGQQVTLSCSPISGHRSVSWYQQTPGQGLQFLFEYFSETQRNKGNFPGRFSGRQFSNSRSEMNVSTLELGDSALYLCASSRETGSNTGELFFGEGSRLTVL.

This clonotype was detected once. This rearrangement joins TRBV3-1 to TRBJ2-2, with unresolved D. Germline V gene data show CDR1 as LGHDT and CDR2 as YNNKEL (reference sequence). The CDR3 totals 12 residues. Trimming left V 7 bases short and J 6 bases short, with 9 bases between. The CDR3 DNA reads TGTGCCAGCACCCTCATCTCCGGGGAGCTGTTTTTT. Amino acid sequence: CASTLISGELFF.

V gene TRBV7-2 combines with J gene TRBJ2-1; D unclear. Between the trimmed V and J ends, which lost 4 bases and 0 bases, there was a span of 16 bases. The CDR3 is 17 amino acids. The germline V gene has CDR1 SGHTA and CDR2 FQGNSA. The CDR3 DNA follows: TGTGCCAGCAGCTATAGCCCGCTCGCCCTCTCCTACAATGAGCAGTTCTTC. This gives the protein CASSYSPLALSYNEQFF.

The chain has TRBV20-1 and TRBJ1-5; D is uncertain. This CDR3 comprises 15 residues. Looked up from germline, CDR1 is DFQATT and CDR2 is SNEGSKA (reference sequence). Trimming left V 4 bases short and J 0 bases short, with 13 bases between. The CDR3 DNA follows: TGCAGTGCTACCCCCGACTGGGATAGCAATCAGCCCCAGCATTTT. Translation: CSATPDWDSNQPQHF.

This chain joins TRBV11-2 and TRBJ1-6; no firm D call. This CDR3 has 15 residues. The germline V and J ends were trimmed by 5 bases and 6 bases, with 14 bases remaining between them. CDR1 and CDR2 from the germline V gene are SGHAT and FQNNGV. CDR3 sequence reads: CASSPTGFSNSPLHF. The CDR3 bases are TGTGCCAGCAGCCCCACGGGATTTTCTAATTCACCCCTCCACTTT.

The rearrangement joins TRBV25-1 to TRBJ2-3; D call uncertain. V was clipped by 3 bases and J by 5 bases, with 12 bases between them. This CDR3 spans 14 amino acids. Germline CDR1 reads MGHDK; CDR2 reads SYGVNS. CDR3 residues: CASSEPNRVDTQYF. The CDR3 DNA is TGTGCCAGCAGTGAGCCTAATCGCGTAGATACGCAGTATTTT.

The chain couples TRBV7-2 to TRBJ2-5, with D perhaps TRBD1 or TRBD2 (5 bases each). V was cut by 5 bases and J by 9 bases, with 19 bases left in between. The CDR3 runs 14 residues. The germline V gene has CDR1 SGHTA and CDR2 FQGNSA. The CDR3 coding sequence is TGTGCCAGCAGCCCGATGAGGGGCCGGGGACCCCAGTACTTC. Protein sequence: CASSPMRGRGPQYF.

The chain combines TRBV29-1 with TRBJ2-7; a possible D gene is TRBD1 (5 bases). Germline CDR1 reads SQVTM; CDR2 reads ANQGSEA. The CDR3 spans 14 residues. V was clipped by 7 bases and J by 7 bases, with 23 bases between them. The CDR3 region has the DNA TGCAGCGCTACCACACAGGACGGTGTGGGGGAGCAGTACTTC. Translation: CSATTQDGVGEQYF.

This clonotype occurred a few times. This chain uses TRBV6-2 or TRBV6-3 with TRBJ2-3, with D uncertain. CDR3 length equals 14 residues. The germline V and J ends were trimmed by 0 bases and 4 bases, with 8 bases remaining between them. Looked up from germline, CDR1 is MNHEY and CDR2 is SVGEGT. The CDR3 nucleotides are TGTGCCAGCAGTTACTCCCTCGGGCCAGATACGCAGTATTTT. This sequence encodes CASSYSLGPDTQYF.

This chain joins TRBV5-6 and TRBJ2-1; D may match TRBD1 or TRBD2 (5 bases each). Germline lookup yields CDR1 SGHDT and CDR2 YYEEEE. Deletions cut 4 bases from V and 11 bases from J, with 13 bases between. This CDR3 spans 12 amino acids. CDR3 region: CASSPSGAKQFF. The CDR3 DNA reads TGTGCCAGCAGCCCTTCCGGGGCCAAGCAGTTCTTC. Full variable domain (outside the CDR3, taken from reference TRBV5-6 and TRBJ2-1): DAGVTQSPTHLIKTRGQQVTLRCSPKSGHDTVSWYQQALGQGPQFIFQYYEEEERQRGNFPDRFSGHQFPNYSSELNVNALLLGDSALYLCASSPSGAKQFFGPGTRLTVL.

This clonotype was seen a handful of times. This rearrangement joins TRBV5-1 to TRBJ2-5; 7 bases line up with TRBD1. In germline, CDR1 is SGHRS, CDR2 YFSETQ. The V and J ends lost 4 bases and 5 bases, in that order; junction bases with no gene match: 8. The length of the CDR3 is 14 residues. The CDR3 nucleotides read TGCGCCAGCAGCCCAGGGGGTCTTTTGGAGACCCAGTACTTC. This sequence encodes CASSPGGLLETQYF.

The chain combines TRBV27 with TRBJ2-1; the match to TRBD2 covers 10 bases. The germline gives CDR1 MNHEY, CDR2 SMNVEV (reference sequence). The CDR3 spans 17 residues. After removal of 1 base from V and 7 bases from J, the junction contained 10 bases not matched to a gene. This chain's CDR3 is CASSLWAESGGGNEQFF. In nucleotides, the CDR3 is TGTGCCAGCAGTTTATGGGCCGAAAGCGGGGGGGGTAATGAGCAGTTCTTC.

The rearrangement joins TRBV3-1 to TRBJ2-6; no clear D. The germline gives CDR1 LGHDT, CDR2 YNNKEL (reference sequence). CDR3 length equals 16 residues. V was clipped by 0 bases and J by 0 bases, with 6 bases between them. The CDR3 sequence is CASSQDPNSGANVLTF. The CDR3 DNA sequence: TGTGCCAGCAGCCAAGACCCTAACTCTGGGGCCAACGTCCTGACTTTC. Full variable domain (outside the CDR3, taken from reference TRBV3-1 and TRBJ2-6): DTAVSQTPKYLVTQMGNDKSIKCEQNLGHDTMYWYKQDSKKFLKIMFSYNNKELIINETVPNRFSPKSPDKAHLNLHINSLELGDSAVYFCASSQDPNSGANVLTFGAGSRLTVL.

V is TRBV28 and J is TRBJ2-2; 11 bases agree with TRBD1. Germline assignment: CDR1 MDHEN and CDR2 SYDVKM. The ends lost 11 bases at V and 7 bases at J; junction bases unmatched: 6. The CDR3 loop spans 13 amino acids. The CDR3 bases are TGTGCCGGAGGACAGGGGGCCAGCGGGGAGCTGTTTTTT. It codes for CAGGQGASGELFF.

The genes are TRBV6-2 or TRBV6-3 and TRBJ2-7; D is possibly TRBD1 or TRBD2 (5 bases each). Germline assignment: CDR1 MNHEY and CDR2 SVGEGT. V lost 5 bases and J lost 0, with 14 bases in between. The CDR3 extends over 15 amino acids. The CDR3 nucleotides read TGTGCCAGCAGTACCGGGACGTCCGGCTCCTACGAGCAGTACTTC. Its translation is CASSTGTSGSYEQYF.

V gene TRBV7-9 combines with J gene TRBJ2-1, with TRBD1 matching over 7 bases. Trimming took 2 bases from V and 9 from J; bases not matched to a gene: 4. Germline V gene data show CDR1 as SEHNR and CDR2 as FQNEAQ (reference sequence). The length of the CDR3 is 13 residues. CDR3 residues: CASSLTGDREQFF. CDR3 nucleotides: TGTGCCAGCAGCTTAACAGGGGATCGTGAGCAGTTCTTC.

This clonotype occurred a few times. The CDR3 DNA is TGCGCCAGCAGCTTTGACGGTAGCTCCTACAATGAGCAGTTCTTC. Its protein is CASSFDGSSYNEQFF. The genes are TRBV5-1 and TRBJ2-1; D uncertain. Germline V gene lookup returns CDR1 SGHRS and CDR2 YFSETQ. This CDR3 contains 15 residues. The V and J ends lost 2 bases and 0 bases respectively, with 9 bases between them.